Listed here are 24 T cell receptor beta chains from one sample, sequenced in a study of OX40 agonist ivuxolimab in advanced cancers. Method: immunoSEQ multiplex PCR; TCRdb's copy keeps in-frame clones and lacks some. The profile shows approximately 28,000 clones, roughly 86% of them singletons. The starting material was CD4+ or CD8+ T cells sorted from blood, obtained in a trial of the OX40 agonist ivuxolimab. These receptor sequences come from an adult with an advanced solid tumor such as melanoma, head and neck, liver or kidney cancer.

The CDR3 sequence is CASSGGDLQETQYF. The CDR3 nucleotides are TGTGCCAGCAGTGGGGGGGACCTCCAAGAGACCCAGTACTTC. The chain links TRBV2 to TRBJ2-5; a possible D gene is TRBD2 (6 bases). The V end lost 4 bases, the J end lost 1 base, and 10 bases lay between the germline ends. From germline, CDR1 is SNHLY and CDR2 FYNNEI. CDR3 length equals 14 residues.

The rearrangement links TRBV29-1 to TRBJ2-5; 9 positions match TRBD2. The ends lost 6 bases at V and 11 bases at J; junction bases unmatched: 16. This CDR3 is 14 amino acids long. From germline, CDR1 is SQVTM and CDR2 ANQGSEA. For the CDR3, the DNA is TGCAGCGTACAACCGGGACTAGCCGGAGATGAGCAGTACTTC. Amino acids: CSVQPGLAGDEQYF.

CDR3 nucleotide sequence: TGTGCCATCAGTACCCGACCGGGTTCGGACGAAAAACTGTTTTTT. Its protein product is CAISTRPGSDEKLFF. The genes are TRBV10-3 and TRBJ1-4; D gene ambiguous. This CDR3 has 15 residues. Germline V CDR1 and CDR2: ENHRY, SYGVKD. V lost 5 bases, J lost 8 bases, and 18 bases lay in between.

This clone came up once. The rearrangement links TRBV15 to TRBJ2-7; 8 nucleotides align to TRBD2. Germline-derived CDR1 and CDR2 are LNHNV and YYDKDF (reference sequence). The CDR3 totals 13 residues. With V trimmed by 8 bases and J by 6 bases, 9 bases remained unmatched. CDR3 region: CATSRSGSSEQYF. The CDR3 DNA reads as TGTGCCACCTCAAGAAGCGGGAGTAGCGAGCAGTACTTC.

The chain links TRBV15 to TRBJ1-5, with D perhaps TRBD1 (6 bases). Germline CDR1 LNHNV, CDR2 YYDKDF (reference sequence). With 0 bases removed from V and 5 bases from J, the gap between germline ends came to 11 bases. The CDR3 consists of 15 residues. CDR3: CATSRDRGAHQPQHF. In DNA, the CDR3 is TGTGCCACCAGCAGAGATAGGGGGGCCCATCAGCCCCAGCATTTT.

The chain combines TRBV5-8 with TRBJ2-5; 9 nucleotides align to TRBD2. The CDR3 is made up of 16 amino acids. Trimming removed 1 base from V and 5 bases from J; junction bases left unmatched: 9. CDR1 and CDR2 from the germline V gene are SGHTS and YDEGEE. CDR3 nucleotides: TGTGCCAGCAGCTTGTACCATAGCGGGAGTCGGGAGACCCAGTACTTC. Translation gives CASSLYHSGSRETQYF.

This rearrangement joins TRBV29-1 to TRBJ2-7; D is perhaps TRBD2 (5 bases). Per the germline V gene, CDR1 is SQVTM and CDR2 is ANQGSEA. This CDR3 has 12 residues. Trimming removed 4 bases from V and 7 bases from J, with 14 bases in between. CDR3 in amino acids: CSVVLASGEQYF. In DNA, the CDR3 is TGCAGCGTTGTTCTGGCCTCGGGGGAGCAGTACTTC.

The chain links TRBV27 to TRBJ2-7; 8 bases align to TRBD2. Losses at the gene ends were 6 bases for V and 6 bases for J; bases not matched to a gene: 10. Germline lookup yields CDR1 MNHEY and CDR2 SMNVEV (reference sequence). CDR3 length: 14 residues. For the CDR3, the DNA is TGTGCCAGCAGCTTCGTTAGCGGGACTGTCGAGCAGTACTTC. It specifies CASSFVSGTVEQYF.

The DNA of the CDR3 is TGTGCCAGTAGTGTACAGAACACTGAAGCTTTCTTT. It codes for CASSVQNTEAFF. The gene calls are TRBV19 and TRBJ1-1; D remains unclear. Looked up from germline, CDR1 is LNHDA and CDR2 is SQIVND (reference sequence). Trimming removed 5 bases at V and 1 base at J, with 5 bases between. This CDR3 is built from 12 residues.

The chain's CDR3 is CASSSNPRGTYEQYF. The DNA of the CDR3 is TGTGCCAGCAGCTCTAATCCGAGAGGGACCTACGAGCAGTACTTC. This sequence joins TRBV11-2 and TRBJ2-7; D is possibly TRBD2 (5 bases). There are 15 residues in the CDR3. Trimming pared 4 bases from V and 2 bases from J, leaving 15 bases between. The germline CDR1 and CDR2 sequences are SGHAT and FQNNGV.

V usage is TRBV11-2 and J usage is TRBJ2-5; the D gene could be TRBD1 or TRBD2 (5 bases each). The V and J ends lost 0 bases and 4 bases respectively, with 9 bases between them. This CDR3 spans 14 amino acids. CDR1 and CDR2 from the germline V gene are SGHAT and FQNNGV. This CDR3 is CASSLDFGGETQYF. In nucleotides, the CDR3 is TGTGCCAGCAGCTTAGATTTTGGGGGAGAGACCCAGTACTTC. The variable domain in full, completed from reference TRBV11-2 and TRBJ2-5, reads EAGVAQSPRYKIIEKRQSVAFWCNPISGHATLYWYQQILGQGPKLLIQFQNNGVVDDSQLPKDRFSAERLKGVDSTLKIQPAKLEDSAVYLCASSLDFGGETQYFGPGTRLLVL.

V is TRBV7-2 and J is TRBJ2-7; 8 positions agree with TRBD2. J lost 2 bases, V lost 4 bases, and 7 bases had no gene match. The germline V gene encodes CDR1 SGHTA and CDR2 FQGNSA. CDR3 length: 15 residues. The CDR3 nucleotides are TGTGCCAGCAGCTCCCCGGGACTAGGAACCTACGAGCAGTACTTC. Its protein is CASSSPGLGTYEQYF.

The chain has TRBV28 and TRBJ2-1; 12 bases are a match to TRBD2. The germline V gene has CDR1 MDHEN and CDR2 SYDVKM. CDR3 length equals 16 residues. J lost 10 bases, V lost 3 bases, and 10 bases had no gene match. The CDR3 loop is CASSFSGTSGPREQFF. The CDR3 DNA reads as TGTGCCAGCAGTTTCTCCGGGACTAGCGGGCCCCGGGAGCAGTTCTTC.

The chain recombines TRBV5-1 with TRBJ2-3, with D tentatively TRBD1 or TRBD2 (5 bases each). V shed 4 bases and J shed 1 base, with 13 bases lying between them. This CDR3 comprises 15 residues. Per germline, CDR1 SGHRS and CDR2 YFSETQ. CDR3 amino acids: CASSRDGDGTDTQYF. The CDR3 nucleotides read TGCGCCAGCAGCAGGGACGGGGACGGCACAGATACGCAGTATTTT. Combining the CDR3 with reference TRBV5-1 and TRBJ2-3 gives the whole variable domain KAGVTQTPRYLIKTRGQQVTLSCSPISGHRSVSWYQQTPGQGLQFLFEYFSETQRNKGNFPGRFSGRQFSNSRSEMNVSTLELGDSALYLCASSRDGDGTDTQYFGPGTRLTVL.

The chain couples TRBV9 to TRBJ2-1; 10 nucleotides align to TRBD2. The CDR3 spans 18 residues. V was pared by 3 bases and J by 2 bases, with 11 bases of the junction left unmatched. CDR1 and CDR2 (germline): SGDLS, YYNGEE. The CDR3 DNA follows: TGTGCCAGCAGCGCCTTCAGCCTAGCGGGAGTAACCTACAATGAGCAGTTCTTC. The encoded protein is CASSAFSLAGVTYNEQFF.

The chain couples TRBV6-1 to TRBJ1-4, with D tentatively TRBD1 (5 bases). Germline V gene data show CDR1 as MNHNS and CDR2 as SASEGT. The V end was cut by 7 bases, the J end by 7 bases, with 7 bases between. CDR3 length: 11 amino acids. This CDR3 reads CASTRGEKLFF. The CDR3 DNA reads as TGTGCCAGCACGAGGGGTGAAAAACTGTTTTTT.

The gene calls are TRBV2 and TRBJ1-1; D is possibly TRBD1 (6 bases). Germline assignment: CDR1 SNHLY and CDR2 FYNNEI. Trimming removed 0 bases at V and 0 bases at J, with 14 bases between. The CDR3 totals 17 residues. In DNA, the CDR3 is TGTGCCAGCAGTGAAGCGCTTCCGGAGGGGGTGAACACTGAAGCTTTCTTT. The encoded protein is CASSEALPEGVNTEAFF.

The CDR3 DNA reads TGTGCCAGCAGACGGGGGCGGACCTATGGCTACACCTTC. Encoded protein: CASRRGRTYGYTF. J is TRBJ1-2 and V is TRBV2, with D maybe TRBD1 (6 bases). Germline V gene lookup returns CDR1 SNHLY and CDR2 FYNNEI. Between the trimmed V and J ends, which lost 6 bases and 4 bases, there was a span of 12 bases. The CDR3 length is 13 residues. Full variable domain (missing parts from reference TRBV2 and TRBJ1-2): EPEVTQTPSHQVTQMGQEVILRCVPISNHLYFYWYRQILGQKVEFLVSFYNNEISEKSEIFDDQFSVERPDGSNFTLKIRSTKLEDSAMYFCASRRGRTYGYTFGSGTRLTVV.

The chain combines TRBV10-3 with TRBJ1-5, with unresolved D. Trimming stripped 5 bases from V and 4 bases from J, with 9 bases between. This CDR3 is 13 amino acids long. Germline CDR1 reads ENHRY; CDR2 reads SYGVKD. The CDR3 region is CAISKDENQPQHF. As DNA, the CDR3 is TGTGCCATCAGTAAGGACGAGAATCAGCCCCAGCATTTT.

The chain combines TRBV13 with TRBJ2-4; D may be TRBD1 or TRBD2 (5 bases each). V was trimmed by 5 bases and J by 0 bases, leaving 17 bases between them. This CDR3 is built from 17 residues. Germline values: CDR1 PRHDT, CDR2 FYEKMQ (reference sequence). In DNA, the CDR3 is TGTGCCAGCAGCCAAGGGGACCACAGTATAGCCAAAAACATTCAGTACTTC. It encodes CASSQGDHSIAKNIQYF.

This sequence joins TRBV7-9 and TRBJ2-5; tentative D call: TRBD1 (6 bases). The CDR3 is 15 amino acids. Germline CDR1 and CDR2: SEHNR and FQNEAQ (reference sequence). V lost 5 bases and J 3 bases, leaving 16 bases between the germline ends. In DNA, the CDR3 is TGTGCCAGCAGCAATTTTGGGACAAGTGAAGAGACCCAGTACTTC. It codes for CASSNFGTSEETQYF.

The gene calls are TRBV15 and TRBJ1-1; unclear D gene. V lost 1 base and J lost 7, with 13 bases in between. The CDR3 loop spans 14 amino acids. Germline CDR1 reads LNHNV; CDR2 reads YYDKDF (reference sequence). The CDR3 reads CATSRVGSDYEAFF. DNA for the CDR3: TGTGCCACCAGCAGAGTCGGCAGTGACTATGAAGCTTTCTTT.

J is TRBJ2-7 and V is TRBV19; 11 bases are shared with TRBD2. The CDR3 runs 16 residues. The V and J ends lost 6 bases and 0 bases, in that order; junction bases with no gene match: 7. Germline CDR1 is LNHDA and CDR2 is SQIVND (reference sequence). The CDR3: CASSRQGLAASYEQYF. For the CDR3, the DNA is TGTGCCAGTAGCCGTCAGGGACTAGCGGCCTCCTACGAGCAGTACTTC.

This clone was seen a handful of times. CDR3 nucleotide sequence: TGTGCCAGTAGTATAAGGACAGGGATTAGCAATCAGCCCCAGCATTTT. As protein: CASSIRTGISNQPQHF. The chain is built from TRBV19 and TRBJ1-5; 8 bases are shared with TRBD1. Germline V gene sequence: CDR1 LNHDA, CDR2 SQIVND (reference sequence). The length of the CDR3 is 16 residues. J gave up 0 bases and V 2 bases, and 3 bases lay outside the gene matches. The entire variable domain, with the rest obtained from reference TRBV19 and TRBJ1-5, is as follows: DGGITQSPKYLFRKEGQNVTLSCEQNLNHDAMYWYRQDPGQGLRLIYYSQIVNDFQKGDIAEGYSVSREKKESFPLTVTSAQKNPTAFYLCASSIRTGISNQPQHFGDGTRLSIL.